This T cell receptor (beta chain) was retrieved from a study of T-cell memory formation after mild COVID-19. Study-wide context: Most TCR clusters belonged to a single donor. Study-wide findings and caveats: Prior to infection, memory already included some responding clones, suggesting cross-reactive memory joined. There was a balanced CD4/CD8 profile in clones contracting day 15 to 85, and later expanders leaned CD4+.

J gave up 1 base and V 6 bases, and 9 bases lay outside the gene matches. Germline V lookup: CDR1 DFQATT, CDR2 SNEGSKA (reference sequence). CDR3 length: 15 residues. To note about this clonotype: Its antigen is still unknown.

Using constant-segment primers, 5'RACE produced TCR alpha and TCR beta cDNA libraries carrying sample barcodes and UMIs. TCRdb used MiXCR to reprocess the 5' RACE reads, holding one entry per CDR3 protein. The sample consists of about 320,000 distinct CDR3 sequences, roughly 13% of them appearing once. The specimen was PBMCs or a T cell subset sorted from them (not recorded which). This TCR came from a man aged 18 to 30 who had mild COVID-19 (a few samples of this study predate the infection). Cell type and time point are not known. The V call is TRBV20-1, the J call TRBJ1-2; 9 bases are a match to TRBD1. The CDR3 sequence: CSAPSHRGHNYGYTF. The DNA for the CDR3 is TGCAGTGCCCCTTCCCACAGGGGGCATAACTATGGCTACACCTTC.